Described below is a single TCR beta chain sequence and its context. The junction differs from germline at one of its ends, possibly a read error. The data derive from a study of blood T cell repertoires in COVID-19. This CDR3 is 18 amino acids long. The germline V gene encodes CDR1 MGHRA and CDR2 YSYEKL. Original processing notes: Amplification with reference gene primers provided the estimates of nucleated cell counts. Only in-frame clones appear in the TCRdb table, and some are missing; sequencing was by immunoSEQ multiplex PCR. V and J calls and clone size come straight from that table; D and trimming were deduced from the DNA. The table includes 300,000 or so clones, about 92% detected once. Recovered status in Cohort 3 required two negative PCRs, clearance, or symptom resolution.

The rearrangement links TRBV4-1 to TRBJ2-6; 7 bases fit TRBD1. The specimen was PBMCs or T cells enriched from blood (not recorded which). The TCR originated in a man aged 55 to 70 who had recovered from COVID-19. The CDR3 DNA reads TGCGCCCGCAGCCGGCAGGGGGAGTTTGGCTCTGGGGCCAACGTCCTGACTTTC. It codes for CARSRQGEFGSGANVLTF.